Listed below are T cell receptor beta chains from one sample, sequenced in a study of cytomegalovirus exposure and HLA in healthy donors. Libraries were prepared by immunoSEQ multiplex PCR; TCRdb keeps only in-frame clonotypes and omits some of them. The table has some 100,000 clones, roughly 70% seen once. The sample comprised PBMCs. Receptors were obtained from a woman between 50 and 59 years old in good health and CMV-seropositive. CDR3s include the opening cysteine and the closing phenylalanine or tryptophan. The order of the fields is V gene, J gene, clone size, CDR3 length, D gene, CDR3 protein, CDR3 DNA. A D gene is named only where the DNA matches it firmly. The size field is filled for only some rows; it gives once, few, many or a size class.

v_call: TRBV11-2; j_call: TRBJ2-7; clone_size: NA; cdr3_length: 17; d_call: TRBD1; cdr3_aa: CASSATRDRVASYEQYF; cdr3_nt: TGTGCCAGCAGCGCCACTAGGGACAGGGTCGCCTCCTACGAGCAGTACTTC
v_call: TRBV27; j_call: TRBJ1-5; clone_size: NA; cdr3_length: 13; d_call: NA; cdr3_aa: CASSLGRARPQHF; cdr3_nt: TGTGCCAGCAGTTTGGGCAGGGCAAGGCCCCAGCATTTT
v_call: TRBV29-1; j_call: TRBJ1-2; clone_size: NA; cdr3_length: 13; d_call: NA; cdr3_aa: CSAQGFGGSGYTF; cdr3_nt: TGCAGCGCTCAGGGATTTGGTGGATCTGGCTACACCTTC
v_call: TRBV6-5; j_call: TRBJ2-1; clone_size: NA; cdr3_length: 11; d_call: NA; cdr3_aa: CASSRGNEQFF; cdr3_nt: TGTGCCAGCAGCCGAGGCAATGAGCAGTTCTTC
v_call: TRBV13; j_call: TRBJ2-1; clone_size: NA; cdr3_length: 15; d_call: TRBD2; cdr3_aa: CASSIKVAGVGEQFF; cdr3_nt: TGTGCCAGCAGCATTAAGGTAGCGGGAGTCGGTGAGCAGTTCTTC
v_call: TRBV18; j_call: TRBJ2-7; clone_size: NA; cdr3_length: 15; d_call: NA; cdr3_aa: CASSPGAASSYEQYF; cdr3_nt: TGTGCCAGCTCACCTGGGGCGGCGAGCTCCTACGAGCAGTACTTC
v_call: TRBV7-2; j_call: TRBJ1-2; clone_size: NA; cdr3_length: 15; d_call: TRBD1; cdr3_aa: CASSTGTGGEYGYTF; cdr3_nt: TGTGCCAGCAGCACCGGGACAGGGGGCGAGTATGGCTACACCTTC
v_call: TRBV28; j_call: TRBJ2-3; clone_size: NA; cdr3_length: 17; d_call: NA; cdr3_aa: CASSQWKGGGPTDTQYF; cdr3_nt: TGTGCCAGCAGCCAGTGGAAGGGGGGAGGGCCCACAGATACGCAGTATTTT
v_call: TRBV11-1; j_call: TRBJ2-3; clone_size: NA; cdr3_length: 17; d_call: TRBD2; cdr3_aa: CASSFRGRGLGSDTQYF; cdr3_nt: TGTGCCAGCAGCTTTCGCGGGAGGGGTTTAGGGTCAGATACGCAGTATTTT
v_call: TRBV5-4; j_call: TRBJ2-1; clone_size: NA; cdr3_length: 15; d_call: TRBD2; cdr3_aa: CASSFGAGGYNEQFF; cdr3_nt: TGTGCCAGCAGCTTTGGTGCGGGAGGTTACAATGAGCAGTTCTTC
v_call: TRBV7-9; j_call: TRBJ2-7; clone_size: NA; cdr3_length: 12; d_call: NA; cdr3_aa: CASGGPTYEQYF; cdr3_nt: TGTGCCAGCGGGGGCCCGACCTACGAGCAGTACTTC
v_call: TRBV4-3; j_call: TRBJ1-6; clone_size: NA; cdr3_length: 14; d_call: TRBD1; cdr3_aa: CASSRVGQGSPLHF; cdr3_nt: TGCGCCAGCAGCCGGGTCGGACAGGGTTCACCCCTCCACTTT
v_call: TRBV29-1; j_call: TRBJ1-4; clone_size: NA; cdr3_length: 13; d_call: NA; cdr3_aa: CSAAQTTNEKLFF; cdr3_nt: TGCAGCGCTGCACAGACAACTAATGAAAAACTGTTTTTT
v_call: TRBV27; j_call: TRBJ2-7; clone_size: NA; cdr3_length: 14; d_call: NA; cdr3_aa: CASSLSDIGYEQYF; cdr3_nt: TGTGCCAGCAGTTTAAGTGACATAGGCTACGAGCAGTACTTC
v_call: TRBV7-9; j_call: TRBJ1-5; clone_size: NA; cdr3_length: 13; d_call: NA; cdr3_aa: CASSLGGGQPQHF; cdr3_nt: TGTGCCAGCAGCTTAGGGGGGGGGCAGCCCCAGCATTTT
v_call: TRBV5-6; j_call: TRBJ2-5; clone_size: NA; cdr3_length: 18; d_call: NA; cdr3_aa: CASSRFEVGGGSRETQYF; cdr3_nt: TGTGCCAGCAGCAGATTCGAGGTGGGAGGAGGGTCCCGGGAGACCCAGTACTTC
v_call: TRBV20-1; j_call: TRBJ1-1; clone_size: NA; cdr3_length: 10; d_call: NA; cdr3_aa: CSAVRIEAFF; cdr3_nt: TGCAGTGCTGTCAGGATTGAAGCTTTCTTT
v_call: TRBV10-3; j_call: TRBJ2-7; clone_size: NA; cdr3_length: 15; d_call: TRBD2; cdr3_aa: CAISESGRELPEQYF; cdr3_nt: TGTGCCATCAGTGAGTCGGGGCGGGAGTTGCCCGAGCAGTACTTC
v_call: TRBV7-7; j_call: TRBJ2-5; clone_size: few; cdr3_length: 15; d_call: NA; cdr3_aa: CASSLARSGAETQYF; cdr3_nt: TGTGCTAGCAGCTTAGCGCGGTCGGGAGCAGAGACCCAGTACTTC
v_call: TRBV28; j_call: TRBJ1-1; clone_size: NA; cdr3_length: 14; d_call: NA; cdr3_aa: CASSLMTGNTEAFF; cdr3_nt: TGTGCCAGCAGTTTAATGACAGGGAACACTGAAGCTTTCTTT
v_call: TRBV9; j_call: TRBJ2-1; clone_size: NA; cdr3_length: 15; d_call: NA; cdr3_aa: CASSVTLSSYNEQFF; cdr3_nt: TGTGCCAGCAGCGTAACTCTAAGCTCCTACAATGAGCAGTTCTTC
v_call: TRBV19; j_call: TRBJ1-4; clone_size: NA; cdr3_length: 15; d_call: TRBD1; cdr3_aa: CASSMNDRGNEKLFF; cdr3_nt: TGTGCCAGTAGTATGAACGACAGGGGAAATGAAAAACTGTTTTTT
v_call: TRBV27; j_call: TRBJ2-7; clone_size: NA; cdr3_length: 15; d_call: TRBD1; cdr3_aa: CASSLSSGGTYEQYF; cdr3_nt: TGTGCCAGCAGTTTATCATCAGGGGGAACCTACGAGCAGTACTTC
v_call: TRBV27; j_call: TRBJ2-1; clone_size: NA; cdr3_length: 16; d_call: TRBD2; cdr3_aa: CASSKVPGLAHNEQFF; cdr3_nt: TGTGCCAGCAGCAAAGTACCGGGACTAGCGCACAATGAGCAGTTCTTC
v_call: TRBV11-2; j_call: TRBJ2-5; clone_size: few; cdr3_length: 14; d_call: NA; cdr3_aa: CASSLVRGGQTQYF; cdr3_nt: TGTGCCAGCAGCTTAGTTAGGGGGGGGCAGACCCAGTACTTC
v_call: TRBV10-3; j_call: TRBJ2-6; clone_size: NA; cdr3_length: 16; d_call: NA; cdr3_aa: CAIGPYPHSGANVLTF; cdr3_nt: TGTGCCATCGGCCCTTACCCTCACTCTGGGGCCAACGTCCTGACTTTC